The clone carrying this T cell receptor (beta chain) was counted a few times. This entry is derived from a study of regulatory T cells in long-lasting Graves disease. Time point meaning: newly diagnosed GD, antithyroid drugs for less than 3 months. Making the TCR library involved RNA that had been extracted from PBMCs. According to the study, TCR beta libraries were built with iRepertoire HTBI primers and CDR3-region Arm-PCR. TCRdb re-analysed the multiplex PCR reads in MiXCR, keeping a single row per CDR3 protein. This table holds roughly 380,000 distinct CDR3 sequences, 16% found once. Germline CDR1 is MNHNS and CDR2 is SASEGT. The length of the CDR3 is 15 residues. Trimming took 6 bases from V and 2 from J, leaving 13 bases between them. These same records also appear under a second study, on T cells in Graves' hyperthyroidism and ophthalmopathy.

The receptor's source is a man aged 40-49 years with Graves disease. This material consisted of peripheral blood mononuclear cells (PBMCs), taken at new diagnosis, from a patient treated with antithyroid drugs. The chain uses TRBV6-1 and TRBJ2-2, with D uncertain. Here the CDR3 DNA reads TGTGCCAGCAGGATCAGATTACTCAACACCGGGGAGCTGTTTTTT. Translation gives CASRIRLLNTGELFF.